This is a list of T cell receptor beta chains from one sample in a study of long-term antiretroviral therapy in people with HIV. Measured with immunoSEQ multiplex PCR; TCRdb has only the in-frame clones, and not every one. The sample lists about 30,000 clones; almost 95% were seen once. Sequenced material: unsorted PBMCs, taken more than 7.1 years after starting antiretroviral therapy. These receptors came from a man in his forties or fifties with HIV. The CDR3 runs from the conserved cysteine through the conserved F or W.

v_call	cdr3_length	j_call	cdr3_aa
TRBV5-5	15	TRBJ1-1	CASSVDRGRNTEAFF
TRBV6-1	15	TRBJ1-4	CASSEGGAANEKLFF
TRBV5-1	14	TRBJ2-1	CASRVSGLYNEQFF
TRBV7-3	15	TRBJ2-2	CASSLSRGNTGELFF
TRBV29-1	14	TRBJ2-2	CSVYRGLATGELFF
TRBV7-2	15	TRBJ2-6	CASSFRQTGANVLTF
TRBV18	16	TRBJ2-1	CASSPQGTGGYNEQFF
TRBV5-4	15	TRBJ2-1	CASSSSRDADGEQFF
TRBV11-1	14	TRBJ2-3	CASSLSESTDTQYF
TRBV6-6	14	TRBJ2-2	CASSLGGPGGELFF
TRBV5-6	13	TRBJ2-1	CASSSDAGTRKFF
TRBV2	19	TRBJ2-1	CASSARPGLAGGQNNEQFF
TRBV2	15	TRBJ2-1	CASSDYTRSYNEQFF
TRBV4-2	15	TRBJ2-7	CASSQGLAGTYEQYF
TRBV7-2	13	TRBJ1-1	CASSRGRNTEAFF
TRBV6-4	14	TRBJ1-1	CASSDTGGTAPTFF
TRBV6-1	15	TRBJ1-4	CASRVQTGTNEKLFF
TRBV5-1	13	TRBJ1-2	CASSPGSTRGYTF
TRBV6-1	14	TRBJ2-3	CASSRTGSTDTQYF
TRBV6-6	13	TRBJ1-6	CASSYGEGSPLHF
TRBV27	14	TRBJ2-7	CASSSGTGIYEQYF
TRBV5-4	13	TRBJ2-3	CASSYGTTDTQYF
TRBV7-3	14	TRBJ2-3	CASSSTGPTDTQYF
TRBV7-8	14	TRBJ1-4	CASSSGRQEEKLFF
TRBV19	13	TRBJ2-7	CASSIQGAREQYF
TRBV28	14	TRBJ2-7	CASSLRGQTYEQYF
TRBV7-3	14	TRBJ1-6	CASSLNPPNSPLHF
TRBV9	17	TRBJ2-3	CASSAFLAGALTDTQYF
TRBV28	16	TRBJ1-5	CASSFGAISSNQPQHF
TRBV4-1	17	TRBJ1-6	CASSQALGTGRNSPLHF
TRBV7-3	15	TRBJ1-2	CASSLTHRAGGGYTF
TRBV30	13	TRBJ1-3	CAWTQGAGNTIYF
TRBV15	15	TRBJ1-2	CATSRAGNGLGGYTF
TRBV9	14	TRBJ2-5	CASSDRDSSSEQYF
TRBV5-1	17	TRBJ2-5	CASSPWTSGGAGETQYF
TRBV5-1	16	TRBJ2-1	CASSTHGTGIYNEQFF
TRBV10-1	14	TRBJ2-3	CASRDGRGGDTQYF
TRBV7-6	15	TRBJ1-2	CASSLGDRGNYGYTF
TRBV5-1	16	TRBJ1-4	CASSTSGDQRNEKLFF
TRBV27	16	TRBJ1-6	CASSSARGSYNSPLHF
TRBV18	13	TRBJ1-1	CASKQGMDTEAFF
TRBV27	15	TRBJ2-1	CASRWGRGAYNEQFF
TRBV13	15	TRBJ2-3	CASSLNALGIRTQYF
TRBV13	16	TRBJ2-1	CASSSRTSGGAHEQFF
TRBV11-2	15	TRBJ2-3	CASTPRGGVTDTQYF
TRBV4-3	16	TRBJ2-2	CASSQDWTSKTGELFF
TRBV29-1	13	TRBJ1-3	CSVRTGAGNTIYF
TRBV19	13	TRBJ1-1	CASSPSGDTEAFF